This T cell receptor (beta chain) was obtained from a study of OX40 agonist ivuxolimab in advanced cancers. Study results and caveats: In a subset of nonresponders, normalized T-cell clonal expansion was also low. Still undetermined is the antigen specificity of the expanded peripheral T cells.

Produced via immunoSEQ multiplex PCR; TCRdb's table is partial and in-frame only. The sample comprises roughly 15,000 clones, 80% to 90% of which are singletons, and over 5% rests with the top ten. Germline V CDR1 and CDR2: SGDLS, YYNGEE. The CDR3 sequence is 15 residues long. The junction had 6 bases not matched to a gene; V was cut back by 0 bases and J by 9 bases. Notes on this clone: The antigen is not known.

This sequence joins TRBV9 and TRBJ2-1; 10 nucleotides line up with TRBD1. The specimen comprised CD4+ or CD8+ T cells sorted from blood, sampled in a trial of the OX40 agonist ivuxolimab. This TCR was sampled from an adult with an advanced solid tumor such as melanoma, head and neck, liver or kidney cancer. CDR3 DNA sequence: TGTGCCAGCAGCGTAGATCCGACAGGGGGCGGTGAGCAGTTCTTC. As protein: CASSVDPTGGGEQFF.